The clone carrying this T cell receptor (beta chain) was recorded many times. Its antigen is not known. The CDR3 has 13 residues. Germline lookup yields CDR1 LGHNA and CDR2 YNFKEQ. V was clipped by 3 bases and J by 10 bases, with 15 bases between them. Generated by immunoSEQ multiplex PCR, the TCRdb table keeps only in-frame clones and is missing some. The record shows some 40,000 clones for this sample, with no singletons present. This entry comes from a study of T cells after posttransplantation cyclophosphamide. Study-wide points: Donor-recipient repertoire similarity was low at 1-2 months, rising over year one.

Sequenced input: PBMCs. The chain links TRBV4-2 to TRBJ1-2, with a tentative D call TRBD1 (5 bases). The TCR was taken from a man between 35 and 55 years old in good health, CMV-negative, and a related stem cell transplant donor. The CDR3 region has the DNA TGTGCCAGCAGCCACATTGACAGTGGGTCCTACACCTTC. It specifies CASSHIDSGSYTF.